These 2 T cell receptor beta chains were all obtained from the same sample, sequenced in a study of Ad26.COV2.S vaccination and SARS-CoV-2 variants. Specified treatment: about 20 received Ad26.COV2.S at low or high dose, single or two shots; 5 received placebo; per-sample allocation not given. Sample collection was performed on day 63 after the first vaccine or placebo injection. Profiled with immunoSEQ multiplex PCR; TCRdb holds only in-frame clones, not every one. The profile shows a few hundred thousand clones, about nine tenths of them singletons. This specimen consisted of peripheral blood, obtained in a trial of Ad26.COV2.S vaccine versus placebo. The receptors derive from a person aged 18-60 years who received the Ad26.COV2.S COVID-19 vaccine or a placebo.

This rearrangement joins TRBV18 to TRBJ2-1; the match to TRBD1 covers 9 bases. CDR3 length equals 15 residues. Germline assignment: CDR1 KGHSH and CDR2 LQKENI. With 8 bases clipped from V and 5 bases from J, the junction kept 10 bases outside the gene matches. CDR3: CASTIRDRVHNEQFF. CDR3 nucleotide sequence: TGTGCCAGCACAATCCGGGACAGGGTCCACAATGAGCAGTTCTTC. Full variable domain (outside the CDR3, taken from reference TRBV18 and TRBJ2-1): NAGVMQNPRHLVRRRGQEARLRCSPMKGHSHVYWYRQLPEEGLKFMVYLQKENIIDESGMPKERFSAEFPKEGPSILRIQQVVRGDSAAYFCASTIRDRVHNEQFFGPGTRLTVL.

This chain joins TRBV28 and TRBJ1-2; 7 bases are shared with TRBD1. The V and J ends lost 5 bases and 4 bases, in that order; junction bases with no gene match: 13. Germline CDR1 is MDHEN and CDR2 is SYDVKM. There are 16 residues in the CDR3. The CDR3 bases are TGTGCCAGCAGTCCCCGTCGGGGCAGGGGGACCTATGGCTACACCTTC. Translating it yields CASSPRRGRGTYGYTF.